These 20 T cell receptor beta chains were sequenced from one sample in a study of blood T cell repertoires in COVID-19. TCRdb's copy holds only in-frame clones and misses some; the assay was immunoSEQ multiplex PCR. The table records 110,000 or so clones, approximately 81% of them present only once. The material sequenced was peripheral blood. All receptors come from a human donor in a cohort sampled during active COVID-19.

This clone was recorded only once. The J gene is TRBJ2-7, the V gene TRBV14; D is possibly TRBD1 (6 bases). The germline gives CDR1 SGHDN, CDR2 FVKESK. CDR3 length: 15 amino acids. Trimming left V 0 bases short and J 6 bases short, with 15 bases between. CDR3: CASSQDPQGHREQYF. The CDR3, as DNA: TGTGCCAGCAGCCAAGATCCACAGGGACACCGCGAGCAGTACTTC.

This rearrangement joins TRBV7-2 to TRBJ2-7; 10 nucleotides align to TRBD1. Germline V gives CDR1 SGHTA, CDR2 FQGNSA. J gave up 4 bases and V 5 bases, and 5 bases lay outside the gene matches. The CDR3 is 14 residues long. CDR3 DNA sequence: TGTGCCAGCAGCCCAGGACAGGGGGGGTACGAGCAGTACTTC. This encodes CASSPGQGGYEQYF.

J is TRBJ2-3 and V is TRBV5-5; possible D gene TRBD1, 6 bases. The V gene lost 0 bases and the J gene lost 2 bases, with 10 bases spanning the gap. CDR1 and CDR2 from the germline V gene are SGHKS and YYEKEE (reference sequence). This CDR3 is built from 15 residues. The CDR3 region has the DNA TGTGCCAGCAGCTTGGGGACAGTCTACACAGATACGCAGTATTTT. Translation: CASSLGTVYTDTQYF.

The chain uses TRBV10-3 and TRBJ1-2; tentatively, D is TRBD1 (6 bases). Looked up from germline, CDR1 is ENHRY and CDR2 is SYGVKD. The CDR3 totals 14 residues. Between the trimmed V and J ends, which lost 6 bases and 5 bases, there was a span of 16 bases. CDR3 residues: CAISPGQSSYGYTF. CDR3 nucleotides: TGTGCCATCAGCCCAGGACAGAGCAGTTATGGCTACACCTTC.

This chain links TRBV12-3 or TRBV12-4 with TRBJ2-1, with D perhaps TRBD2 (5 bases). The CDR3 length is 12 residues. Trimming took off 6 bases at V and 8 bases at J, with 11 bases between the two ends. CDR3 residues: CASSYTRHEQFF. CDR3 DNA: TGTGCCAGCAGCTACACTAGGCATGAGCAGTTCTTC.

V gene TRBV30 combines with J gene TRBJ1-3; D may be TRBD1 (6 bases). Per germline, CDR1 GTSNPN and CDR2 SVGIG (reference sequence). The CDR3 covers 16 residues. V dropped 2 bases and J dropped 0 bases, with 14 bases sitting between them. The CDR3 nucleotides are TGTGCCTGGAGTAGGGGGGGAACTCGCTCTGGAAACACCATATATTTT. Protein: CAWSRGGTRSGNTIYF.

The V gene is TRBV3-1 (or the pseudogene TRBV3-2), the J gene TRBJ2-5, with 8 positions matching TRBD2. Germline V gene sequence: CDR1 LGHDT, CDR2 YNNKEL (reference sequence). J gave up 9 bases and V 2 bases, and 11 bases lay outside the gene matches. The CDR3 has 15 residues. This CDR3 reads CASSQQAGVPAAQYF. For the CDR3, the DNA is TGTGCCAGCAGCCAACAAGCGGGGGTTCCCGCGGCCCAGTACTTC.

The gene calls are TRBV3-1 (or the pseudogene TRBV3-2) and TRBJ2-7; 12 bases line up with TRBD2. The CDR3 is 13 residues long. Germline lookup yields CDR1 LGHDT and CDR2 YNNKEL (reference sequence). V shed 8 bases and J 7 bases; nucleotides not matched to a gene: 6. The CDR3 loop reads CASGLAGGGEQYF. In DNA, the CDR3 is TGTGCCAGCGGTCTAGCGGGGGGGGGAGAGCAGTACTTC.

The chain recombines TRBV6-5 with TRBJ2-2; the D gene is possibly TRBD2 (5 bases). The CDR3 has 15 amino acids. Germline V gene sequence: CDR1 MNHEY, CDR2 SVGAGI. V lost 5 bases to trimming and J lost 3 bases, with 13 bases between them. The CDR3 protein is CASSNLGVYTGELFF. The CDR3 DNA reads as TGTGCCAGCAGTAACCTCGGGGTATACACCGGGGAGCTGTTTTTT.

The chain has TRBV7-6 and TRBJ2-5; D gene ambiguous. The CDR3 extends over 14 amino acids. Trimming cost V 3 bases and J 2 bases, with 10 bases left between them. Germline V lookup: CDR1 SGHVS, CDR2 FNYEAQ. CDR3 sequence reads: CASSLGPVQETQYF. The CDR3 DNA is TGTGCCAGCAGCTTGGGCCCAGTACAAGAGACCCAGTACTTC.

This chain connects TRBV5-5 to TRBJ1-2, with D tentatively TRBD1 (6 bases). CDR1 and CDR2 (germline): SGHKS, YYEKEE (reference sequence). The CDR3 runs to 15 residues. Trimming removed 3 bases from V and 8 bases from J, with 20 bases in between. The CDR3 is CASSSRDNRSRGYTF. DNA for the CDR3: TGTGCCAGCAGCTCCCGGGACAACCGCTCACGGGGCTACACCTTC.

The gene calls are TRBV7-9 and TRBJ1-3; D possibly corresponds to TRBD1 (6 bases). CDR3 size: 15 residues. Germline values: CDR1 SEHNR, CDR2 FQNEAQ (reference sequence). With 7 bases removed from V and 4 bases from J, the gap between germline ends came to 17 bases. The CDR3: CASNKEGGHGNTIYF. In DNA form, the CDR3 reads TGTGCCAGCAACAAAGAGGGGGGGCACGGAAACACCATATATTTT.

The chain joins TRBV19 to TRBJ1-2; unclear D gene. The length of the CDR3 is 12 residues. V lost 5 bases and J lost 8, with 12 bases in between. In germline, CDR1 is LNHDA, CDR2 SQIVND (reference sequence). The CDR3 bases are TGTGCCAGTAGTCCCGGTCTCGGGGGCTACACCTTC. It codes for CASSPGLGGYTF.

The chain combines TRBV3-1 (or the pseudogene TRBV3-2) with TRBJ1-2, with TRBD1 as a possible D gene (5 bases). V dropped 0 bases and J dropped 7 bases, with 9 bases sitting between them. The germline V gene has CDR1 LGHDT and CDR2 YNNKEL (reference sequence). The CDR3 is 13 residues long. CDR3 residues: CASSQEGRAGYTF. CDR3 DNA sequence: TGTGCCAGCAGCCAAGAGGGCAGGGCTGGCTACACCTTC.

V gene TRBV7-8 combines with J gene TRBJ1-5; TRBD1 might be the D (5 bases). This CDR3 contains 16 residues. The V end was cut by 0 bases, the J end by 7 bases, with 16 bases between. Germline V gene lookup returns CDR1 SGHVS and CDR2 FQNEAQ. The CDR3 DNA reads as TGTGCCAGCAGCTTAGCGCCGGCCGCCTGGGGCCAGCCCCAGCATTTT. Its translation is CASSLAPAAWGQPQHF.

CDR3 DNA: TGTGCCAGCAGCGACGCGGCGGAACCAACTAATGAAAAACTGTTTTTT. This codes for CASSDAAEPTNEKLFF. The chain carries TRBV6-2 or TRBV6-3 and TRBJ1-4; no clear D gene. V was cut by 6 bases and J by 0 bases, with 14 bases left in between. The CDR3 is 16 residues long. Germline CDR1 reads MNHEY; CDR2 reads SVGEGT.

J is TRBJ2-3 and V is TRBV9, with 7 bases matching TRBD1. The CDR3 is 15 residues long. The V and J ends lost 1 base and 1 base, in that order; junction bases with no gene match: 3. The germline gives CDR1 SGDLS, CDR2 YYNGEE. CDR3 region: CASSVPRGRTDTQYF. In nucleotides, the CDR3 is TGTGCCAGCAGCGTACCGAGGGGGCGCACAGATACGCAGTATTTT. The whole variable domain, filled in from reference TRBV9 and TRBJ2-3, reads DSGVTQTPKHLITATGQRVTLRCSPRSGDLSVYWYQQSLDQGLQFLIQYYNGEERAKGNILERFSAQQFPDLHSELNLSSLELGDSALYFCASSVPRGRTDTQYFGPGTRLTVL.

In this sample, this clone turned up once. The chain is built from TRBV2 and TRBJ2-3; 7 bases line up with TRBD2. The CDR3 contains 13 residues. Per the germline V gene, CDR1 is SNHLY and CDR2 is FYNNEI. V dropped 8 bases and J dropped 5; count of bases not matched to a gene: 7. The CDR3 DNA sequence: TGTGCCAGCGGGGGGGGGTTAGGAGATACGCAGTATTTT. This codes for CASGGGLGDTQYF.

This clone was recorded only once. The gene calls are TRBV14 and TRBJ2-7; D ambiguous. V lost 3 bases, J lost 0 bases, and 3 bases lay in between. The CDR3 has 12 amino acids. Germline V gene lookup returns CDR1 SGHDN and CDR2 FVKESK. This CDR3 is CASSHSSYEQYF. The CDR3 DNA follows: TGTGCCAGCAGCCACAGCTCCTACGAGCAGTACTTC.

The V call is TRBV19, the J call TRBJ1-5; D ambiguous. Trimming left V 5 bases short and J 3 bases short, with 14 bases between. CDR1 is LNHDA, CDR2 SQIVND, per germline (reference sequence). There are 15 residues in the CDR3. The CDR3 loop reads CASSFIYAVNQPQHF. The CDR3 nucleotides read TGTGCCAGTAGTTTTATTTACGCAGTCAATCAGCCCCAGCATTTT.